This T cell receptor beta chain was observed in a study of vaccination effects on CD4 cells after COVID-19. Study-wide results and caveats: Researchers reported few convalescent patients and no early post-infection timepoints in the study. Infection-derived and vaccine-derived clones contracted markedly late after vaccination.

Pools of viral peptides were used by the ViraFEST assay to expand antigen-specific CD4+ T cells ahead of sequencing. Following 10 days of culture, CD4+ T cells were isolated. Vaccination of participants consisted of two doses of either the BNT162b2 or mRNA-1273 vaccine. Some 2.2 million PBMC per well were cultured with around 10 IU/ml IL-2 and approximately 10 ug/ml peptides. Cultures got half-medium changes with IL-2 on days 3 and 7. Generated by immunoSEQ multiplex PCR, the TCRdb table keeps only in-frame clones and is missing some. The sample has about 28,000 clones; less than 85% are singletons. On this clone itself: Its matching antigen is unknown.

The sample consisted of CD4+ T cells from PBMCs cultured with HCoV-NL63 spike peptides, taken after COVID-19 vaccination. This receptor was identified in a human donor who received a COVID-19 vaccine.

The chain's CDR3 is CASSQEGMTGVFGELFF. The CDR3, as DNA: TGCGCCAGCAGCCAAGAAGGGATGACAGGGGTTTTCGGGGAGCTGTTTTTT. The chain links TRBV4-1 to TRBJ2-2; 8 bases agree with TRBD1. The CDR3 length is 17 residues. V shed 0 bases and J 7 bases; nucleotides not matched to a gene: 10. CDR1 MGHRA and CDR2 YSYEKL come from the germline V gene.